Listed below are T cell receptor beta chains from one sample, sequenced in a study of immune characterization of retroperitoneal liposarcoma. Each CDR3 protein is one row after TCRdb ran MiXCR on the PCR reads. This table holds 10,000 or so distinct CDR3 sequences, 25% to 35% found once. The sequenced sample was tumor tissue. The receptors originated from a male donor with retroperitoneal liposarcoma. CDR3s include the opening cysteine and the closing phenylalanine or tryptophan. The D gene is left open where the match is weak. Clone size is not always given. Where it is, it says once, few, many or a class for expanded clones.

CASSQGQGRGTEAFF,TGTGCCAGCAGTCAAGGACAGGGTCGGGGCACTGAAGCTTTCTTT,TRBJ1-1,TRBV6-1,few,TRBD1
CASTRRVGGYEQYF,TGTGCCAGCACCCGACGGGTAGGTGGCTACGAGCAGTACTTC,TRBJ2-7,TRBV27,-,-
CASSGQGFREQFF,TGTGCCAGCAGCGGACAGGGATTTCGGGAGCAGTTCTTC,TRBJ2-1,TRBV6-5,-,TRBD1
CASTRDISNNEQFF,TGTGCCAGCACCAGGGACATTAGTAACAATGAGCAGTTCTTC,TRBJ2-1,TRBV6-1,-,-
CASSEAGGNPYEQFF,TGTGCCAGCAGTGAAGCGGGCGGGAACCCCTACGAGCAGTTCTTC,TRBJ2-1,TRBV6-1,medium-sized,-
CASSQTGDWLYF,TGTGCCAGCAGTCAAACGGGTGATTGGCTGTACTTC,TRBJ2-5,TRBV12-3/TRBV12-4,medium-sized,-
CASSLPEGAMNGYTF,TGTGCCAGCAGCTTACCTGAGGGGGCGATGAATGGCTACACCTTC,TRBJ1-2,TRBV7-2,few,TRBD1
CASSEVNRSWDTQYF,TGTGCCAGCAGTGAAGTGAACAGAAGTTGGGATACGCAGTATTTT,TRBJ2-3,TRBV6-1,many,-
CASSPKGGGNTGELFF,TGTGCCAGCAGCCCGAAGGGTGGGGGGAACACCGGGGAGCTGTTTTTT,TRBJ2-2,TRBV7-9,many,-
CASQRGFPYEQYF,TGTGCCAGCCAGCGGGGTTTCCCCTACGAGCAGTACTTC,TRBJ2-7,TRBV28,once,TRBD2
CASSLSYREETQYF,TGTGCCAGCAGTTTATCGTACAGAGAAGAGACCCAGTACTTC,TRBJ2-5,TRBV27,-,-
CASSESITDTQYF,TGTGCCAGCAGTGAAAGTATCACAGATACGCAGTATTTT,TRBJ2-3,TRBV6-1,-,-
CASSELEGGPQNIQFF,TGTGCCAGCAGTGAACTTGAGGGCGGGCCGCAAAACATTCAGTTCTTC,TRBJ2-1,TRBV6-1,-,-
CASRLAGETQYF,TGTGCCAGCAGACTAGCGGGAGAGACGCAGTATTTT,TRBJ2-3,TRBV12-3/TRBV12-4,-,TRBD2
CASSFGFPAYEQFF,TGTGCCAGCAGCTTCGGATTTCCCGCCTACGAGCAGTTCTTC,TRBJ2-1,TRBV7-6,medium-sized,-
CASSLGTSSEQFF,TGTGCCAGCAGCTTAGGGACTAGTTCCGAGCAGTTCTTC,TRBJ2-1,TRBV11-3,few,TRBD2
CASRAGTSGARREEQFF,TGTGCCAGCCGGGCCGGGACTAGCGGGGCCAGGAGGGAGGAGCAGTTCTTC,TRBJ2-1,TRBV6-1,medium-sized,TRBD2
CASSAHSTGQVHIQYF,TGTGCCAGCAGCGCACACAGTACGGGACAGGTTCACATTCAGTACTTC,TRBJ2-4,TRBV11-2,-,TRBD1
CASTKQGLGETQFF,TGTGCCAGCACCAAACAGGGGCTTGGAGAGACCCAGTTCTTC,TRBJ2-1,TRBV11-2,few,TRBD1
CASSGIAGVPNNEQFF,TGCGCCAGCAGTGGTATAGCGGGAGTCCCCAACAATGAGCAGTTCTTC,TRBJ2-1,TRBV10-2,many,TRBD2
CANIRDLNQPQHF,TGTGCCAACATTAGGGACCTCAATCAGCCCCAGCATTTT,TRBJ1-5,TRBV6-8,-,-
CASSLVGWEQFF,TGTGCCAGCAGCTTAGTAGGGTGGGAGCAGTTCTTC,TRBJ2-1,TRBV7-2,medium-sized,-
CASSSGGGSGNEQFF,TGTGCCAGCAGCTCCGGCGGGGGGTCAGGGAATGAGCAGTTCTTC,TRBJ2-1,TRBV7-2,-,TRBD2
CASSYGARLVGYEQYF,TGTGCCAGCAGTTACGGCGCAAGGCTAGTGGGCTACGAGCAGTACTTC,TRBJ2-7,TRBV6-6,medium-sized,-
CASSFWGEGTEAFF,TGTGCCAGCAGTTTCTGGGGGGAGGGCACTGAAGCTTTCTTT,TRBJ1-1,TRBV12-3/TRBV12-4,many,-
CASSFQVGETQYF,TGTGCCAGCAGCTTTCAGGTGGGAGAGACCCAGTACTTC,TRBJ2-5,TRBV7-2,medium-sized,-
CASRSGSIDTQYF,TGTGCCAGCAGGTCAGGGAGTATAGATACGCAGTATTTT,TRBJ2-3,TRBV6-6,-,-
CASKGPAGENEQYF,TGTGCCAGCAAGGGCCCAGCGGGAGAAAATGAGCAGTACTTC,TRBJ2-7,TRBV12-3/TRBV12-4,many,TRBD2
CASSLEVGRGAKDTQYF,TGTGCCAGCAGCTTAGAGGTCGGGCGGGGGGCCAAAGATACGCAGTATTTT,TRBJ2-3,TRBV11-2,many,TRBD2
CASSDPGQGAHEQYF,TGTGCCAGCAGTGATCCGGGACAGGGTGCCCACGAGCAGTACTTC,TRBJ2-7,TRBV25-1,few,TRBD1
CASSHAGTLNYEQYF,TGTGCCAGCAGCCACGCCGGGACACTAAACTACGAGCAGTACTTC,TRBJ2-7,TRBV11-2,-,-
CASSDGVPGTQYF,TGTGCCAGCAGTGACGGCGTCCCAGGGACCCAGTACTTC,TRBJ2-5,TRBV6-1,-,-
CASSYSTATNEKLFF,TGTGCCAGCAGTTACTCGACAGCAACTAATGAAAAACTGTTTTTT,TRBJ1-4,TRBV6-5,-,-
CASTKLDRGFPQHF,TGTGCCAGCACCAAATTGGACAGGGGATTCCCCCAGCATTTT,TRBJ1-5,TRBV11-3,few,TRBD1
CASSSPQGGYEQFF,TGTGCCAGCAGTTCCCCCCAGGGTGGCTACGAGCAGTTCTTC,TRBJ2-1,TRBV6-1,-,-
CASSRDGPETQYF,TGTGCCAGCAGTAGGGACGGGCCAGAGACCCAGTACTTC,TRBJ2-5,TRBV6-1,few,-
CASSARDRRTWEQYF,TGTGCCAGCAGTGCCCGGGACAGGAGGACTTGGGAGCAGTACTTC,TRBJ2-7,TRBV6-1,-,TRBD1
CASSLTRGKIETYNEQYF,TGTGCCAGCAGCTTGACGCGGGGGAAGATAGAGACCTACAATGAGCAGTACTTC,TRBJ2-7,TRBV7-6,medium-sized,TRBD2
CASSVGLAYNTDTQYF,TGTGCCAGCAGTGTTGGACTAGCCTACAACACAGATACGCAGTATTTT,TRBJ2-3,TRBV6-8,-,TRBD2
CASRVLAAEQFF,TGTGCCAGCAGAGTTTTAGCGGCTGAGCAGTTCTTC,TRBJ2-1,TRBV6-1,-,-
CASRRGENTEAFF,TGTGCCAGCAGGCGAGGGGAGAACACTGAAGCTTTCTTT,TRBJ1-1,TRBV6-1,medium-sized,-
CASSPPGSSSNEQYF,TGTGCCAGCAGCCCCCCCGGGTCCTCATCCAATGAGCAGTACTTC,TRBJ2-7,TRBV7-6,-,-
CASIPEGGRFHEQFF,TGTGCCAGCATCCCCGAGGGGGGACGGTTTCATGAGCAGTTCTTC,TRBJ2-1,TRBV6-1,medium-sized,-
CASSDGDGTDTQYF,TGTGCCAGCAGTGACGGAGACGGCACAGATACGCAGTATTTT,TRBJ2-3,TRBV6-4,-,-
CASSFGRGLTEAFF,TGTGCCAGCAGCTTTGGCAGGGGGCTAACTGAAGCTTTCTTT,TRBJ1-1,TRBV7-8,few,TRBD1
CASSLHPPRGPNNEQYF,TGTGCCAGCAGCCTTCATCCTCCGAGGGGCCCCAACAATGAGCAGTACTTC,TRBJ2-7,TRBV7-3,many,-
CASSSYEGVEETQFF,TGTGCCAGCAGCTCGTACGAAGGGGTCGAAGAGACCCAGTTCTTC,TRBJ2-1,TRBV11-3,few,-
CASTTPGQGRDIQFF,TGTGCCAGCACCACCCCGGGACAGGGGAGGGACATTCAGTTCTTC,TRBJ2-1,TRBV7-2,-,TRBD1
CASSRTSASTDTQYF,TGTGCCAGCAGTCGGACTAGCGCAAGCACAGATACGCAGTATTTT,TRBJ2-3,TRBV12-3/TRBV12-4,medium-sized,TRBD2
CASSLQGGGTEAFF,TGTGCCAGCAGCTTACAAGGGGGGGGGACTGAAGCTTTCTTT,TRBJ1-1,TRBV7-6,few,-
CASDRGRQPQHF,TGTGCCAGCGACAGGGGGCGGCAGCCCCAGCATTTT,TRBJ1-5,TRBV6-1,-,TRBD1